This T cell receptor (beta chain) appears in the sequencing data of a study of blood T cells in healthy people across ages. Next came a second PCR, run for about 7 to 12 cycles, which used a sample-barcoded 5' primer along with a J-beta primer mix. Per sample, CDR3-containing paired-end reads numbered at least 2.5 million. In TCRdb, the 5' RACE reads were re-called with MiXCR into one record per CDR3 protein. The data hold 600,000 to 800,000 distinct CDR3 sequences, with about 50% observed a single time. This clonotype has at least ten counts. Trimming left V 3 bases short and J 0 bases short, with 9 bases between. Germline-derived CDR1 and CDR2 are DFQATT and SNEGSKA (reference sequence). This CDR3 is 13 amino acids long. The individuals who served as donors were healthy Caucasians living in Russia, aged about 6 to 100.

The V gene is TRBV20-1, the J gene TRBJ2-7; D call uncertain. The sample comprised blood. The TCR comes from a woman of 80 years or more in good health. The CDR3 reads CSARIQSSYEQYF. The DNA for the CDR3 is TGCAGTGCTAGGATACAGAGCTCCTACGAGCAGTACTTC.